The rows below give T cell receptor beta chains drawn from one sample of a study of technical replicates of blood from a handful of donors. Assay: immunoSEQ multiplex PCR; the TCRdb copy retains only in-frame clones and omits some. Of 60,000 to 90,000 clones in the sample, roughly 96% were seen once. The material sequenced was T cells isolated from PBMCs. All receptors come from a human donor in good health. Both conserved end residues are part of each CDR3. A D gene is named only where the DNA matches it firmly. Size values are once, few and many counts, or a class for expanded clones, and some rows have none.

>TRBD2|TRBJ2-1|TRBV2|.
CASSNGGYNEQFF
TGTGCCAGCAGTAACGGGGGGTACAATGAGCAGTTCTTC
>.|TRBJ2-5|TRBV9|.
CASSPRGGPSSAYQETQYF
TGTGCCAGCAGCCCCCGAGGGGGACCCAGCTCCGCGTACCAAGAGACCCAGTACTTC
>.|TRBJ2-3|TRBV6-5|once
CASSYRSTDTQYF
TGTGCCAGCAGTTACCGGAGCACAGATACGCAGTATTTT
>TRBD1|TRBJ2-7|TRBV28|.
CASSNDRGGPSSYEQYF
TGTGCCAGCAGTAATGACAGGGGGGGTCCCAGCTCCTACGAGCAGTACTTC
>TRBD1|TRBJ1-4|TRBV2|.
CASSETQTGGQEKLFF
TGTGCCAGCAGTGAAACACAGACAGGGGGCCAGGAAAAACTGTTTTTT
>TRBD2|TRBJ2-2|TRBV4-2|.
CASSQGLAGDPGELFF
TGTGCCAGCAGCCAAGGCCTAGCGGGAGACCCCGGGGAGCTGTTTTTT
>TRBD1|TRBJ2-5|TRBV30|.
CAWSPRYTGGPVGRNLKETQYF
TGTGCCTGGAGTCCGCGTTATACAGGGGGCCCGGTTGGTAGGAATCTTAAAGAGACCCAGTACTTC
>TRBD2|TRBJ2-2|TRBV11-2|.
CASSSLAGGRRELFF
TGTGCCAGCAGCTCTTTAGCGGGGGGGCGCCGGGAGCTGTTTTTT
>.|TRBJ1-1|TRBV28|.
CASSLSGVSVAFF
TGTGCCAGCAGTTTATCGGGGGTGAGTGTTGCTTTCTTT
>TRBD2|TRBJ2-5|TRBV11-3|.
CASNSRTREGETQYF
TGTGCCAGCAATTCCCGTACTAGGGAGGGGGAGACCCAGTACTTC
>.|TRBJ1-1|TRBV5-1|.
CASSLVRQSNTEAFF
TGCGCCAGCAGCTTGGTGCGACAATCGAACACTGAAGCTTTCTTT
>TRBD1|TRBJ2-1|TRBV7-3|.
CASTLGGTGSNEQFF
TGTGCCAGCACCCTAGGGGGGACAGGATCCAATGAGCAGTTCTTC
>TRBD2|TRBJ2-7|TRBV10-3|.
CAISLREGYEQYF
TGTGCCATCAGCCTAAGGGAGGGATACGAGCAGTACTTC
>TRBD2|TRBJ2-1|TRBV9|.
CASSPGTSGGAVHEQFF
TGTGCCAGCAGCCCAGGGACTAGCGGGGGGGCCGTGCATGAGCAGTTCTTC
>.|TRBJ2-1|TRBV25-1|.
CASQQRGGAAGEQFF
TGTGCCAGCCAACAAAGAGGGGGGGCTGCAGGTGAGCAGTTCTTC
>.|TRBJ1-1|TRBV7-9|.
CASSLVMNTEAFF
TGTGCCAGCAGCCTCGTAATGAACACTGAAGCTTTCTTT
>.|TRBJ1-3|TRBV5-1|.
CASSAGTSGNTIYF
TGCGCCAGCAGCGCCGGGACATCTGGAAACACCATATATTTT
>.|TRBJ1-1|TRBV4-1|.
CASSQVRGGEAFF
TGCGCCAGCAGCCAAGTAAGAGGGGGAGAAGCTTTCTTT
>TRBD1|TRBJ2-1|TRBV27|.
CASSSSGGPTYNEQFF
TGTGCCAGCAGTTCGTCAGGGGGCCCAACCTACAATGAGCAGTTCTTC
>TRBD1|TRBJ1-1|TRBV11-2|.
CASSTRGTGHNTEAFF
TGTGCCAGCAGCACGCGAGGGACAGGGCATAACACTGAAGCTTTCTTT
>.|TRBJ2-7|TRBV2|once
CASSTRPYEQYF
TGTGCCAGTTCTACTAGACCCTACGAGCAGTACTTC
>TRBD1|TRBJ1-3|TRBV2|.
CASRQGSAGNTIYF
TGTGCCAGCAGACAGGGGTCGGCTGGAAACACCATATATTTT
>.|TRBJ2-4|TRBV2|.
CASSEQGLIHKNIQYF
TGTGCCAGCAGTGAACAGGGGCTTATCCACAAAAACATTCAGTACTTC
>.|TRBJ2-2|TRBV28|.
CASSFRRTGELFF
TGTGCCAGCAGTTTTAGGCGGACCGGGGAGCTGTTTTTT
>.|TRBJ2-3|TRBV6-1|.
CASTSGQSSTQYF
TGTGCCAGCACCTCTGGACAGTCGAGTACGCAGTATTTT
>TRBD2|TRBJ2-7|TRBV11-2|.
CASSSTSGRSYEQYF
TGTGCCAGCAGCTCGACTAGCGGGAGGTCCTACGAGCAGTACTTC
>TRBD1|TRBJ2-4|TRBV5-6|.
CASSLKGTVKNIQYF
TGTGCCAGCAGCTTGAAAGGGACAGTCAAAAACATTCAGTACTTC
>TRBD1|TRBJ1-2|TRBV19|once
CASSMRQGHGYTF
TGTGCCAGTAGTATGCGACAGGGCCATGGCTACACCTTC
>.|TRBJ1-1|TRBV4-1|.
CASSQYSYTEAFF
TGCGCCAGCAGCCAATACTCTTACACTGAAGCTTTCTTT
>TRBD1|TRBJ2-1|TRBV5-6|few
CASSHPRDRGNEQFF
TGTGCCAGCAGCCACCCCCGGGACAGGGGGAATGAGCAGTTCTTC
>TRBD1|TRBJ2-1|TRBV5-6|.
CASSDDLRDRVMANEQFF
TGTGCCAGCAGCGATGATCTAAGGGACAGGGTGATGGCCAATGAGCAGTTCTTC
>TRBD2|TRBJ2-5|TRBV12-5|.
CASGLGTSMETQYF
TGTGCTAGTGGTTTGGGGACTAGTATGGAGACCCAGTACTTC
>TRBD1|TRBJ1-1|TRBV19|.
CASSTGTGYPEAFF
TGTGCCAGTAGTACCGGGACAGGGTATCCTGAAGCTTTCTTT
>.|TRBJ2-5|TRBV5-1|.
CASSWSQETQYF
TGCGCCAGCAGCTGGAGCCAAGAGACCCAGTACTTC
>.|TRBJ1-4|TRBV19|.
CASSIGQGYGKLFF
TGTGCCAGTAGTATCGGGCAGGGGTACGGAAAACTGTTTTTT
>TRBD1|TRBJ1-5|TRBV19|.
CASSIGQGLSGNQPQHF
TGTGCCAGTAGTATAGGACAGGGGTTGTCCGGCAATCAGCCCCAGCATTTT
>TRBD2|TRBJ2-1|TRBV25-1|.
CASGLAGGQNNEQFF
TGTGCCAGTGGACTAGCGGGAGGGCAGAACAATGAGCAGTTCTTC
>TRBD1|TRBJ1-2|TRBV30|.
CAWSGPDRAIYGYTF
TGTGCCTGGAGTGGCCCCGACAGGGCCATTTATGGCTACACCTTC
>.|TRBJ1-3|TRBV4-1|.
CASSSRNTIYF
TGCGCCAGCAGCTCTCGGAACACCATATATTTT
>.|TRBJ1-6|TRBV5-1|.
CASSLGQDSYNSPLHF
TGCGCCAGCAGCCTTGGACAAGACTCTTATAATTCACCCCTCCACTTT
>.|TRBJ1-5|TRBV2|.
CASTGINSNQPQHF
TGTGCCAGCACGGGAATTAATAGCAATCAGCCCCAGCATTTT
>.|TRBJ1-4|TRBV4-1|once
CASSQERKLFF
TGCGCCAGCAGCCAAGAGCGAAAACTGTTTTTT